This entry concerns a single TCR beta chain. Seattle patients were enrolled during active infection and followed longitudinally. This entry is derived from a study of blood T cell repertoires in COVID-19. About the research overall: Material from acute and convalescent COVID-19 was sourced from the United States, Italy and Spain. Nucleic acid was either cDNA or gDNA, and it came from T cells, B-cell-depleted T cells, or PBMCs.

Original methodology: By means of reference gene primer amplification, nucleated cell counts were estimated. Using immunoSEQ multiplex PCR, the repertoire was profiled, and TCRdb retains in-frame clones only, with some absent. Clone size and the V and J calls come from that table; the DNA yielded D and trimming. This sample has under 65,000 clones, with around 90% found just once. Between the trimmed V and J ends, which lost 1 base and 6 bases, there was a span of 15 bases. The CDR3 sequence is 16 residues long. CDR1 is SGHVS, CDR2 FNYEAQ, per germline. The source of this sequence is a woman of 80 years or more with COVID-19, enrolled during active disease. The V gene is TRBV7-6, the J gene TRBJ2-2, with a possible D match to TRBD2 (7 bases). Material: peripheral blood. The DNA for the CDR3 is TGTGCCAGCAGCTTAGGAGGGGGAGGGGCATCCGGGGAGCTGTTTTTT. Its translation: CASSLGGGGASGELFF. The full variable domain, its missing parts supplied by reference TRBV7-6 and TRBJ2-2, is GAGVSQSPRYKVTKRGQDVALRCDPISGHVSLYWYRQALGQGPEFLTYFNYEAQQDKSGLPNDRFSAERPEGSISTLTIQRTEQRDSAMYRCASSLGGGGASGELFFGEGSRLTVL.